Only a few counts were recorded for the clone carrying this T cell receptor beta chain. CDR3 length: 16 amino acids. V was trimmed by 6 bases and J by 3 bases, leaving 19 bases between them. CDR1 is MDHEN, CDR2 SYDVKM, per germline. The data stem from a study of blood T cell repertoires in COVID-19. Whole-study context: Material from acute and convalescent COVID-19 was sourced from the United States, Italy and Spain. The cDNA or gDNA used as material had been derived from T cells, B-cell-depleted T cells, or PBMCs.

In the original processing: Nucleated cell counts were estimated from reference gene primer amplification. Here immunoSEQ multiplex PCR was the method, and the copy in TCRdb shows in-frame clones only, minus some. The V and J calls and the clone size are those of that table, but D and trimming were determined from the DNA. Of 200,000 to 250,000 clones listed, approximately 85% are singletons. What was sequenced was peripheral blood. This clonotype was sampled from an older woman with COVID-19, enrolled during active disease. The gene calls are TRBV28 and TRBJ2-3; no reliable D call. The CDR3 DNA sequence: TGTGCCAGCAGAAATACCGAAACCCGCCAGACAGATACGCAGTATTTT. Protein sequence: CASRNTETRQTDTQYF.